The rows below give T cell receptor beta chains drawn from one sample of a study of cytomegalovirus exposure and HLA in healthy donors. TCRdb's copy holds only in-frame clones and misses some; the assay was immunoSEQ multiplex PCR. The table includes some 100,000 clones, roughly three quarters detected once. Sample: PBMCs. The receptors originated from a woman between 50 and 59 years old in good health and CMV-seropositive. CDR3s include the opening cysteine and the closing phenylalanine or tryptophan. A D gene is named only where the DNA matches it firmly. Size is stated for part of the rows, as once, few or many counts, or as a class when the clone is expanded.

TRBV6-5	NA	TRBJ2-3	TRBD2	CASRTSGRGDTQYF	TGTGCCAGCAGGACTAGCGGGAGAGGAGATACGCAGTATTTT
TRBV10-1	NA	TRBJ2-2	TRBD1	CASSPGQTNTGELFF	TGCGCCAGCAGCCCGGGACAGACGAACACCGGGGAGCTGTTTTTT
TRBV9	NA	TRBJ2-1	TRBD2	CASSAGGSLYNEQFF	TGTGCCAGCAGCGCGGGGGGGAGCCTCTACAATGAGCAGTTCTTC
TRBV2	NA	TRBJ1-3	TRBD1	CASSPDRGRDTIYF	TGTGCCAGCAGTCCCGACAGGGGCAGGGACACCATATATTTT
TRBV6-1	NA	TRBJ2-7	TRBD1	CASSEGTGSYEQYF	TGTGCCAGCAGTGAAGGGACAGGGTCCTACGAGCAGTACTTC
TRBV7-9	once	TRBJ2-6	TRBD1	CASSSPPGQGISGANVLTF	TGTGCCAGCAGCTCACCTCCGGGACAGGGAATCTCTGGGGCCAACGTCCTGACTTTC
TRBV9	NA	TRBJ2-3	NA	CASSASGPFTDTQYF	TGTGCCAGCAGCGCCAGCGGGCCGTTCACAGATACGCAGTATTTT
TRBV30	NA	TRBJ1-1	NA	CAWSPRAPNTEAFF	TGTGCCTGGAGTCCGCGGGCCCCGAACACTGAAGCTTTCTTT
TRBV30	NA	TRBJ2-6	NA	CAWSVARRSGANVLTF	TGTGCCTGGAGTGTAGCCCGCCGCTCTGGGGCCAACGTCCTGACTTTC
TRBV29-1	NA	TRBJ2-1	NA	CSVGGVPYNEQFF	TGCAGCGTTGGGGGGGTCCCCTACAATGAGCAGTTCTTC
TRBV25-1	few	TRBJ2-2	NA	CASSEAGRANTGELFF	TGTGCCAGCAGTGAAGCTGGCAGGGCTAACACCGGGGAGCTGTTTTTT
TRBV10-1	NA	TRBJ2-3	TRBD2	CASSEAGLAGGSSTDTQYF	TGCGCCAGCAGTGAAGCTGGACTAGCGGGGGGGTCTTCCACAGATACGCAGTATTTT
TRBV29-1	once	TRBJ2-5	TRBD1	CSVDFSDRARRETQYF	TGCAGCGTTGACTTTTCTGACAGGGCGAGGAGAGAGACCCAGTACTTC
TRBV6-6	NA	TRBJ1-1	NA	CASSYGQLMNTEAFF	TGTGCCAGCAGTTACGGACAGCTCATGAACACTGAAGCTTTCTTT
TRBV28	NA	TRBJ1-2	TRBD1	CATLPTGGGVNGYTF	TGTGCCACGTTACCGACAGGGGGCGGTGTGAATGGCTACACCTTC
TRBV28	NA	TRBJ2-5	NA	CASSTLRTGKETQYF	TGTGCCAGCAGTACCCTGCGGACGGGGAAAGAGACCCAGTACTTC
TRBV27	NA	TRBJ1-1	NA	CASSLSSRTEAFF	TGTGCCAGCAGTTTATCCTCGAGGACTGAAGCTTTCTTT
TRBV5-1	once	TRBJ2-7	TRBD2	CASSPGTSYYEQYF	TGCGCCAGCAGCCCGGGGACTAGCTACTACGAGCAGTACTTC
TRBV11-2	NA	TRBJ1-1	TRBD1	CASSPNARGLVNTEAFF	TGTGCCAGCAGTCCAAACGCCAGGGGGCTAGTCAACACTGAAGCTTTCTTT
TRBV7-9	NA	TRBJ1-1	NA	CASSSPASTFANTEAFF	TGTGCCAGCAGCTCCCCCGCCTCAACTTTCGCGAACACTGAAGCTTTCTTT
TRBV9	NA	TRBJ2-1	TRBD2	CASSGTSINEQFF	TGTGCCAGCAGCGGGACTAGCATCAATGAGCAGTTCTTC
TRBV11-2	NA	TRBJ2-1	NA	CASSLTGTPFGEQFF	TGTGCCAGCAGCCTGACTGGCACCCCCTTCGGGGAGCAGTTCTTC
TRBV19	few	TRBJ1-1	TRBD1	CASSETGGTEAFF	TGTGCCAGTTCAGAGACAGGGGGGACTGAAGCTTTCTTT
TRBV29-1	few	TRBJ2-3	TRBD2	CSATHAGLAGVNTDTQYF	TGCAGCGCCACTCACGCGGGACTAGCGGGAGTTAACACAGATACGCAGTATTTT
TRBV7-9	few	TRBJ2-2	TRBD1	CASRKTGRGTNTGELFF	TGTGCCAGCAGAAAAACAGGCAGGGGGACGAACACCGGGGAGCTGTTTTTT
TRBV4-2	NA	TRBJ1-2	TRBD1	CASSPFTGVDYGYTF	TGTGCCAGCAGCCCCTTCACAGGGGTCGACTATGGCTACACCTTC
TRBV5-1	once	TRBJ1-2	TRBD1	CASSVTGDGGYTF	TGCGCCAGCAGCGTTACAGGGGACGGCGGCTACACCTTC
TRBV4-1	NA	TRBJ2-7	NA	CASSLEVASSYEQYF	TGCGCCAGCAGCCTTGAGGTGGCTAGCTCCTACGAGCAGTACTTC
TRBV9	NA	TRBJ1-1	TRBD1	CASSAGTVQNTEAFF	TGTGCCAGCAGCGCCGGGACAGTCCAGAACACTGAAGCTTTCTTT
TRBV7-9	NA	TRBJ2-1	TRBD2	CASSFGGRGLYNEQFF	TGTGCCAGCAGCTTTGGCGGGAGGGGTTTATACAATGAGCAGTTCTTC
TRBV12-5	few	TRBJ1-4	TRBD1	CASGLAPQGAVNEKLFF	TGTGCTAGTGGTTTGGCTCCTCAGGGGGCCGTTAATGAAAAACTGTTTTTT
TRBV6-5	NA	TRBJ1-6	NA	CASSQKYRDNSPLHF	TGTGCCAGCAGCCAAAAGTACAGGGATAATTCACCCCTCCACTTT
TRBV11-2	NA	TRBJ1-1	NA	CASSLGTVLPNTEAFF	TGTGCCAGCAGCTTAGGTACTGTACTCCCGAACACTGAAGCTTTCTTT
TRBV29-1	NA	TRBJ2-1	NA	CSAGGGGIYNEQFF	TGCAGCGCTGGGGGGGGCGGGATCTACAATGAGCAGTTCTTC
TRBV5-6	NA	TRBJ1-1	NA	CASSPSGGTEAFF	TGTGCCAGCAGCCCCTCGGGAGGCACTGAAGCTTTCTTT
TRBV4-2	NA	TRBJ1-2	TRBD1	CASSQDEGAWGYTF	TGTGCCAGCAGCCAAGATGAGGGGGCTTGGGGCTACACCTTC
TRBV5-1	few	TRBJ2-3	NA	CASSLGAGKQGSDTQYF	TGCGCCAGCAGCTTGGGGGCGGGCAAACAGGGTTCAGATACGCAGTATTTT
TRBV4-1	NA	TRBJ2-7	TRBD1	CASSQEGTGVGYEQYF	TGCGCCAGCAGCCAAGAAGGGACAGGGGTCGGATACGAGCAGTACTTC
TRBV6-5	NA	TRBJ1-4	NA	CASSYADRPYGELFF	TGTGCCAGCAGTTACGCCGACAGGCCCTATGGGGAACTGTTTTTT
TRBV6-1	NA	TRBJ1-4	TRBD1	CASGKPGQGNEKLFF	TGTGCCAGCGGGAAACCGGGACAGGGTAATGAAAAACTGTTTTTT
TRBV6-1	NA	TRBJ1-1	NA	CASSEALAGTPTEAFF	TGTGCCAGCAGTGAAGCTCTCGCAGGGACTCCCACTGAAGCTTTCTTT
TRBV4-1	NA	TRBJ2-5	TRBD2	CASSQETRALAGGLETQYF	TGCGCCAGCAGCCAAGAAACTAGGGCCCTAGCGGGGGGGCTTGAGACCCAGTACTTC
TRBV18	NA	TRBJ1-5	TRBD1	CASSPVSRSYQGGLSNQPQHF	TGTGCCAGCTCACCCGTGAGTCGTTCTTACCAGGGGGGACTTAGCAATCAGCCCCAGCATTTT
TRBV5-6	NA	TRBJ2-7	NA	CASSPSGPGIYEQYF	TGTGCCAGCAGCCCATCCGGCCCGGGGATCTACGAGCAGTACTTC
TRBV29-1	NA	TRBJ1-6	TRBD1	CSVGQGNSPLHF	TGCAGCGTCGGACAGGGTAATTCACCCCTCCACTTT